The clone carrying this T cell receptor (beta chain) was counted only a few times. Its target is unknown. RNA transcripts served as the template for amplifying TCR beta CDR3 regions. The study used the HTBI primer set for a first-round RT-PCR of the TCR CDR3. TCRdb independently ran MiXCR on the multiplex PCR reads; one entry per CDR3 protein. The sample shows around 350,000 distinct CDR3 sequences, 13% of them seen only once. These data originate in a study of T cells in Graves' hyperthyroidism and ophthalmopathy. Background on the study: Peripheral blood was collected at initial diagnosis, before any treatment. The study, taken as a whole, reports: A median 6.5 months before onset, the model predicted ophthalmopathy. Most expanded thyroid clonotypes above 0.001 also appeared in blood.

CDR3 size: 16 residues. V gave up 4 bases and J gave up 6 bases; unmatched junction bases: 6. From germline, CDR1 is ENHRY and CDR2 SYGVKD. Isolation of PBMCs was performed on about 10 ml fresh peripheral blood. The rearrangement links TRBV10-3 to TRBJ2-1, with 13 bases identical to TRBD2. The specimen sequenced was blood. The source is a woman aged 18-35 years with Graves' hyperthyroidism. CDR3 region: CAISARTSGRLNEQFF. The DNA for the CDR3 is TGTGCCATCAGTGCCAGGACTAGCGGGAGACTCAATGAGCAGTTCTTC.